The 18 T cell receptor beta chains given below trace back to one sample, sequenced in a study of cytomegalovirus exposure and HLA in healthy donors. PCR amplification relied on 60 Vbeta primers (plus 13 Jbeta primers). Assay: immunoSEQ multiplex PCR; the TCRdb copy retains only in-frame clones and omits some. Seen here are 200,000 to 250,000 clones, about 82% observed once, and the top ten hold roughly 3.1%. The material sequenced was PBMCs. The receptors shown here come from a man aged 30 to 39 in good health and CMV-seronegative.

This sequence joins TRBV5-8 and TRBJ1-1; 7 bases are a match to TRBD1. The CDR3 covers 17 residues. Trimming removed 3 bases from V and 1 base from J; junction bases left unmatched: 12. The germline V gene has CDR1 SGHTS and CDR2 YDEGEE. The DNA for the CDR3 is TGTGCCAGCAGCTCCAGAGTTACAGGGGCGCAGAACACTGAAGCTTTCTTT. It specifies CASSSRVTGAQNTEAFF.

In its sample, this clone was seen once. CDR3 residues: CASSFNLAGGKPYF. The CDR3 DNA follows: TGTGCCAGCAGCTTTAACCTAGCGGGCGGTAAACCGTACTTC. The chain joins TRBV11-2 to TRBJ2-5; 8 positions agree with TRBD2. CDR1 and CDR2 (germline): SGHAT, FQNNGV. The CDR3 spans 14 residues. The trim removed 3 bases at V and 13 bases at J, leaving 13 bases unmatched.

The chain combines TRBV6-5 with TRBJ2-2, with TRBD1 matching 10 bases. V was clipped by 8 bases and J by 8 bases; unmatched bases: 8. CDR1 and CDR2 (germline): MNHEY, SVGAGI. This CDR3 is 14 amino acids long. CDR3 DNA sequence: TGTGCCAGCGGGGGACAGGGGTTAGGAGGGGAGCTGTTTTTT. This gives the protein CASGGQGLGGELFF.

This clone was picked up one time. J is TRBJ1-1 and V is TRBV28; D gene ambiguous. Trimming removed 1 base at V and 8 bases at J, with 8 bases between. Germline CDR1 MDHEN, CDR2 SYDVKM. The CDR3 contains 12 residues. The CDR3 DNA follows: TGTGCCAGCAGTTTATTATCGTTAGAAGCTTTCTTT. It codes for CASSLLSLEAFF. Together with reference TRBV28 and TRBJ1-1, the CDR3 gives the full variable domain: DVKVTQSSRYLVKRTGEKVFLECVQDMDHENMFWYRQDPGLGLRLIYFSYDVKMKEKGDIPEGYSVSREKKERFSLILESASTNQTSMYLCASSLLSLEAFFGQGTRLTVV.

The chain carries TRBV28 and TRBJ2-7; D perhaps matches TRBD2 (5 bases). The CDR3 is made up of 14 amino acids. Trimming removed 3 bases from V and 5 bases from J, with 14 bases in between. The germline V gene has CDR1 MDHEN and CDR2 SYDVKM. The CDR3 reads CASSFPARVNEQYF. The DNA for the CDR3 is TGTGCCAGCAGTTTTCCTGCGCGGGTAAACGAGCAGTACTTC.

The J gene is TRBJ2-4, the V gene TRBV4-3; D remains unclear. Germline V gene data show CDR1 as LGHNA and CDR2 as YSLEER. The ends were cut back, 4 bases at V and 6 bases at J, with 13 bases in the middle. The CDR3 runs to 14 residues. The CDR3 spells CASSPKRVINIQYF. DNA for the CDR3: TGCGCCAGCAGCCCAAAACGGGTAATAAACATTCAGTACTTC.

This sequence joins TRBV9 and TRBJ1-2; 7 bases agree with TRBD1. This CDR3 comprises 13 residues. With 4 bases clipped from V and 8 bases from J, the junction kept 8 bases outside the gene matches. Germline CDR1 and CDR2: SGDLS and YYNGEE. The CDR3 region has the DNA TGTGCCAGCAGCCTTGACAGGGCGGAAGGCTACACCTTC. Its translation: CASSLDRAEGYTF.

A note on this clone: A junction end diverges from the germline sequence, so it may reflect a read error. This sequence joins TRBV6-4 and TRBJ2-5; possible D gene TRBD2, 6 bases. Germline CDR1 is MRHNA and CDR2 is SNTAGT. The CDR3 extends over 15 amino acids. The DNA for the CDR3 is TGTGCCAGCAGTGACTCTAGCGGAGTACAAGGGACCCAGTACTTC. This encodes CASSDSSGVQGTQYF.

CDR3 in DNA: TGTGCCAGCAGCCCTAGCACAGATACGCAGTATTTT. Protein sequence: CASSPSTDTQYF. This sequence joins TRBV2 and TRBJ2-3; D not certain. Germline values: CDR1 SNHLY, CDR2 FYNNEI. The V end was cut by 6 bases, the J end by 0 bases, with 4 bases between. The CDR3 consists of 12 residues.

This clone has a single count. This chain links TRBV7-3 with TRBJ2-7; 7 nucleotides match TRBD1. Germline V gene sequence: CDR1 SGHTA, CDR2 FQGTGA. This CDR3 is 13 amino acids long. V dropped 5 bases and J dropped 2; count of bases not matched to a gene: 3. CDR3 protein: CASSVGQAYEQYF. CDR3 sequence (DNA): TGTGCCAGCAGCGTCGGACAGGCCTACGAGCAGTACTTC.

The CDR3 spells CASSEQAVTGELFF. CDR3 DNA sequence: TGTGCCAGTAGCGAGCAGGCCGTGACCGGGGAGCTGTTTTTT. The chain joins TRBV19 to TRBJ2-2; no definite D call. The V end lost 6 bases, the J end lost 5 bases, and 13 bases lay between the germline ends. There are 14 residues in the CDR3. In germline, CDR1 is LNHDA, CDR2 SQIVND (reference sequence).

The CDR3 spells CASSLQGSHYEQYF. CDR3 DNA: TGTGCCAGCAGTCTACAGGGGTCACACTACGAGCAGTACTTC. This chain uses TRBV6-5 with TRBJ2-7, with 7 bases fitting TRBD1. Germline trimming cut 5 bases from V and 3 bases from J; bases unmatched to any gene: 7. The length of the CDR3 is 14 residues. The germline V gene encodes CDR1 MNHEY and CDR2 SVGAGI.

This chain links TRBV29-1 with TRBJ1-2, with 9 bases fitting TRBD1. Germline-derived CDR1 and CDR2 are SQVTM and ANQGSEA. This CDR3 region has 13 residues. V gave up 5 bases and J gave up 3 bases; unmatched junction bases: 4. CDR3 sequence reads: CSVTGGAYYGYTF. The CDR3 DNA sequence: TGCAGCGTTACAGGGGGCGCCTACTATGGCTACACCTTC.

With respect to this clone: Within the sample, other DNA sequences also encode this same CDR3. The chain employs TRBV5-1 and TRBJ1-1; maybe TRBD1 (6 bases). Trimming removed 0 bases from V and 5 bases from J, with 11 bases in between. The CDR3 totals 14 residues. The germline V gene encodes CDR1 SGHRS and CDR2 YFSETQ. The CDR3 DNA reads as TGCGCCAGCAGCTTGGAGGGCAGGGGAACTGAAGCTTTCTTT. Translated: CASSLEGRGTEAFF.

The V call is TRBV6-6, the J call TRBJ1-1; weak D call: TRBD1 (5 bases). CDR1 and CDR2 from the germline V gene are MNHNY and SVGAGI (reference sequence). Trimming took off 4 bases at V and 1 base at J, with 10 bases between the two ends. This CDR3 is built from 14 residues. CDR3 amino acids: CASSSDRANTEAFF. CDR3 nucleotides: TGTGCCAGCAGTTCCGACAGAGCGAACACTGAAGCTTTCTTT.

This clone was counted between two and nine times. This chain uses TRBV2 with TRBJ1-1; the match to TRBD1 covers 8 bases. The V and J ends lost 8 bases and 7 bases, in that order; junction bases with no gene match: 9. CDR1 is SNHLY and CDR2 is FYNNEI in the germline V gene. This CDR3 has 13 amino acids. CDR3 in amino acids: CASLGQGVGEAFF. In nucleotides, the CDR3 is TGTGCCAGCCTCGGACAGGGTGTCGGTGAAGCTTTCTTT. Filled out from reference TRBV2 and TRBJ1-1, the complete variable domain reads EPEVTQTPSHQVTQMGQEVILRCVPISNHLYFYWYRQILGQKVEFLVSFYNNEISEKSEIFDDQFSVERPDGSNFTLKIRSTKLEDSAMYFCASLGQGVGEAFFGQGTRLTVV.

This chain links TRBV4-2 with TRBJ1-2; D gene unclear. V lost 0 bases and J lost 4, with 12 bases in between. The CDR3 is made up of 15 amino acids. Germline V gene lookup returns CDR1 LGHNA and CDR2 YNFKEQ. CDR3 DNA sequence: TGTGCCAGCAGCCAAGATCTAGGCAGTGGCTATGGCTACACCTTC. Translation: CASSQDLGSGYGYTF.

CDR3 sequence (DNA): TGTGCCAGCAGAGAACGAGGGTTGGAAAAACTGTTTTTT. Protein sequence: CASRERGLEKLFF. V and J are TRBV7-9 and TRBJ1-4; D unclear. The germline V gene encodes CDR1 SEHNR and CDR2 FQNEAQ (reference sequence). Trimming removed 6 bases at V and 8 bases at J, with 13 bases between. The CDR3 is 13 residues long.